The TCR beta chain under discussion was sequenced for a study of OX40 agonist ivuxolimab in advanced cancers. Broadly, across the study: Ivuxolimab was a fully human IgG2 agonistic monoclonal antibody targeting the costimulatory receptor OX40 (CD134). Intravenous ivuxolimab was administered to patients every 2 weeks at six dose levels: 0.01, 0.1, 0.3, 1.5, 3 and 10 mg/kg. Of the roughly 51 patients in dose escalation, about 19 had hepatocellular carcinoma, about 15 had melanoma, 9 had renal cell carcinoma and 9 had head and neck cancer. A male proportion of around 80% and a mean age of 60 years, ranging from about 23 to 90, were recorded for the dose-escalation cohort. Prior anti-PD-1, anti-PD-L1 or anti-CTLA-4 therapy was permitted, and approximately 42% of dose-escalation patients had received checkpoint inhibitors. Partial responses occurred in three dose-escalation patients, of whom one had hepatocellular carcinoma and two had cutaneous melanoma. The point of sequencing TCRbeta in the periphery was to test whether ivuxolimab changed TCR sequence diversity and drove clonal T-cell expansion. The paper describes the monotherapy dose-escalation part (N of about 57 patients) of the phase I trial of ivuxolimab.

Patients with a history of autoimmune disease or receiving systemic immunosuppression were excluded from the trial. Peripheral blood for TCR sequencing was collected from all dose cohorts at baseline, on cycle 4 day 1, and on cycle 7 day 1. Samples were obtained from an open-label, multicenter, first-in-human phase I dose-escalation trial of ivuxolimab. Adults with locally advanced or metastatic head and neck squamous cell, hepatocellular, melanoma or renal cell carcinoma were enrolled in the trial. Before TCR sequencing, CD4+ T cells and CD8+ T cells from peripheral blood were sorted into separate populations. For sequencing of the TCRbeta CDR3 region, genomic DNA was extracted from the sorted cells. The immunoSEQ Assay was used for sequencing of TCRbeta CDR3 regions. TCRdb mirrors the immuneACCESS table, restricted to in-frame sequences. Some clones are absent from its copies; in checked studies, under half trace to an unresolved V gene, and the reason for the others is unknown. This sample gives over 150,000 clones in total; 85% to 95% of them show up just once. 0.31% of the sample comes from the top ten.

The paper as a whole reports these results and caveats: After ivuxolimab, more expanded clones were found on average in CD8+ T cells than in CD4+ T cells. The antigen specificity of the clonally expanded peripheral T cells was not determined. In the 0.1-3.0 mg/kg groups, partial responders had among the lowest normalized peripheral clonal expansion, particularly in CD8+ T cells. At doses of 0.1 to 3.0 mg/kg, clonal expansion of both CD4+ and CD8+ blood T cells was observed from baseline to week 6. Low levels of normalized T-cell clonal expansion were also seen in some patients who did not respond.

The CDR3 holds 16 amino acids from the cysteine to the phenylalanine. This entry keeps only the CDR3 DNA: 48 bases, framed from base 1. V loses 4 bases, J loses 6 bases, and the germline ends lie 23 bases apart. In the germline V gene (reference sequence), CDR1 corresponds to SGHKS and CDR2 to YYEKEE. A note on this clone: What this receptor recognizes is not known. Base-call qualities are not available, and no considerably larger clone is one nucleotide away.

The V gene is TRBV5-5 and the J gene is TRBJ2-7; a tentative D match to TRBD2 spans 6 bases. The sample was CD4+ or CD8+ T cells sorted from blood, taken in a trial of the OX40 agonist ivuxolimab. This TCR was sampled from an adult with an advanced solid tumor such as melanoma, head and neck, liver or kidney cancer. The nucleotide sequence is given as TGTGCCAGCAGCCTAACCCCGGTTGGAGGGTCGGGCGAGCAGTACTTC. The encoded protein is CASSLTPVGGSGEQYF.